This T cell receptor (beta chain) was sequenced in a study of regulatory T cells in long-lasting Graves disease. This clonotype was seen repeatedly, ten times or more. Deletions cut 4 bases from V and 0 bases from J, with 10 bases between. Per germline, CDR1 MNHNS and CDR2 SASEGT. The CDR3 contains 15 residues. According to the study, TCR beta libraries were built with iRepertoire HTBI primers and CDR3-region Arm-PCR. TCRdb processed the multiplex PCR reads anew with MiXCR; each CDR3 protein has one entry. The table shows over 350,000 distinct CDR3 sequences, with approximately 15% occurring only once. The time point here: newly diagnosed GD, antithyroid drugs for less than 3 months. PBMC RNA was the source of the TCR library. These same data were also listed under a study on T cells in Graves' hyperthyroidism and ophthalmopathy. That report notes: When the TCR CDR3 underwent first-round RT-PCR, the HTBI primer set was used.

Sequenced material: peripheral blood mononuclear cells (PBMCs), taken at new diagnosis, from a patient treated with antithyroid drugs. The rearrangement uses TRBV6-1 and TRBJ2-4; D not resolved. This TCR came from a woman aged 45-65 years with Graves disease. The CDR3 is CASSGSQLAKNIQYF. The CDR3 DNA reads as TGTGCCAGCAGTGGGTCCCAGTTAGCCAAAAACATTCAGTACTTC.